This TCR beta chain was recovered during a study of shared clonotypes between healthy human individuals. Study details: There were three CD4 naive, three CD4 memory, two CD8 naive and one CD8 memory plates per donor. Broader study findings: Clonotypes that were shared across a handful of donors made up roughly 5% of naive CD4 clonotypes. Measured sharing among donors was expected to vary with sequencing depth.

Concerning this clone: Its antigen is currently unknown.

Clones were sequenced by immunoSEQ multiplex PCR, and TCRdb holds only the in-frame ones, with some missing. There are some 1.1 million clones in the sample; approximately 80% occur only once, and 0.85% to 1% lies in the top ten. V lost 0 bases and J lost 4, with 14 bases in between. The CDR3 sequence is 16 residues long. CDR1 SGHRS and CDR2 YFSETQ come from the germline V gene. The clonotype originates from a young man in good health. Some clones in this sample may be carry-over from other donors' samples. The chain combines TRBV5-1 with TRBJ2-1; D is undetermined. Sequenced: memory CD4+ T cells from PBMCs. The subset was: CD45RA-negative fraction. The DNA for the CDR3 is TGCGCCAGCAGCTTGGTTCGTCCGTCGGATTACAATGAGCAGTTCTTC. Amino acids: CASSLVRPSDYNEQFF.